These 24 T cell receptor beta chains were all obtained from the same sample, sequenced in a study of T-cell memory formation after mild COVID-19 (dated by TCRdb to the early 2020s). Library preparation was by 5' RACE. The instrument was an Illumina NovaSeq 6000. In TCRdb, the public reads were trimmed at Q25 with fastp and aligned with MiXCR, with productive beta chains retained. Under each unique CDR3 protein, matching rows form one entry showing the most common genes and DNA. The sample profile shows around 340,000 distinct CDR3 sequences; about 21% of them were found once. Under 15% of the sample goes to the ten largest clones. Sequencing input: PBMCs or a T cell subset sorted from them (not recorded which). All receptors derive from an adult woman who had mild COVID-19 (a few samples of this study predate the infection). The sample titles of this study are shuffled in the database, so cell type and time point are left out; the donor was told from shared clones.

The CDR3, as DNA: TGCGCCAGCAGTCCCCCGACACTCTCTGGGGCCAACGTCCTGACTTTC. This sequence encodes CASSPPTLSGANVLTF. The V gene is TRBV5-1, the J gene TRBJ2-6; D gene uncertain. V gave up 5 bases and J gave up 0 bases, with 12 bases separating them. The CDR3 sequence is 16 residues long. Germline V gene data show CDR1 as SGHRS and CDR2 as YFSETQ.

A few counts support this clonotype. The V gene is TRBV4-1, the J gene TRBJ2-7, with TRBD2 identical over 7 bases. Germline lookup yields CDR1 MGHRA and CDR2 YSYEKL. This CDR3 has 15 amino acids. The trim removed 3 bases at V and 2 bases at J, leaving 7 bases unmatched. DNA for the CDR3: TGCGCCAGCAGCCATCGGGAGGAGGCAACCTACGAGCAGTACTTC. This translates into CASSHREEATYEQYF.

In this sample, this clonotype turned up a few times. The CDR3 here is CASRGRGNQPQHF. CDR3 DNA: TGTGCCAGCAGGGGCAGGGGCAATCAGCCCCAGCATTTT. V usage is TRBV6-5 and J usage is TRBJ1-5, with D possibly being TRBD1 (5 bases). Looked up from germline, CDR1 is MNHEY and CDR2 is SVGAGI. V lost 6 bases, J lost 2 bases, and 8 bases lay in between. The CDR3 consists of 13 residues.

The J gene is TRBJ1-4, the V gene TRBV5-1, with 7 bases that match TRBD1. J lost 13 bases, V lost 0 bases, and 12 bases had no gene match. The CDR3 sequence is 15 residues long. CDR1 SGHRS and CDR2 YFSETQ come from the germline V gene. Here the CDR3 reads CASSLGWDSPKGLFF. The CDR3 coding sequence is TGCGCCAGCAGCTTGGGTTGGGACAGCCCCAAGGGACTGTTTTTT.

The chain has TRBV24-1 and TRBJ1-6; no firm D call. Between the trimmed V and J ends, which lost 2 bases and 13 bases, there was a span of 11 bases. CDR3 length equals 13 residues. The germline CDR1 and CDR2 sequences are KGHDR and SFDVKD. CDR3 residues: CATSDSPGGPLHF. CDR3 DNA: TGTGCCACCAGTGATTCTCCTGGCGGCCCCCTCCACTTT.

This clonotype was detected only a few times. The rearrangement links TRBV7-2 to TRBJ2-7; D might be TRBD2 (7 bases). V shed 7 bases and J shed 0 bases, with 19 bases lying between them. Germline V gene sequence: CDR1 SGHTA, CDR2 FQGNSA. The CDR3 is 16 residues long. This chain's CDR3 is CASTLRGGGSSYEQYF. In DNA, the CDR3 is TGTGCCAGCACCCTTAGGGGGGGCGGGAGCTCCTACGAGCAGTACTTC.

The V and J genes are TRBV12-3 or TRBV12-4 and TRBJ2-1; 13 nucleotides match TRBD2. The CDR3 is 18 amino acids. The ends lost 0 bases at V and 8 bases at J; junction bases unmatched: 10. CDR3 protein: CASSLALAGGPVPHEQFF. In DNA form, the CDR3 reads TGTGCCAGCAGTTTAGCACTAGCGGGGGGGCCGGTCCCCCATGAGCAGTTCTTC.

The CDR3 sequence: CASSHAGLFSYEQYF. CDR3 in DNA: TGTGCCAGCAGTCACGCGGGACTGTTCTCCTACGAGCAGTACTTC. The V and J genes are TRBV7-8 and TRBJ2-7; TRBD2 might be the D (6 bases). The germline gives CDR1 SGHVS, CDR2 FQNEAQ. V gave up 6 bases and J gave up 0 bases, with 15 bases separating them. The CDR3 runs 15 residues.

The gene calls are TRBV12-3 or TRBV12-4 and TRBJ2-5; D is perhaps TRBD1 or TRBD2 (5 bases each). The CDR3 is made up of 14 amino acids. V lost 6 bases and J 3 bases, leaving 14 bases between the germline ends. The CDR3 sequence: CASSLWGMEETQYF. DNA of the CDR3: TGTGCCAGCAGCCTCTGGGGGATGGAAGAGACCCAGTACTTC.

This clonotype was picked up a small number of times. Here the CDR3 reads CASSWGDSGYEQYF. For the CDR3, the DNA is TGCGCCAGCAGCTGGGGGGACAGTGGGTATGAGCAGTACTTC. This chain connects TRBV5-1 to TRBJ2-7, with D possibly TRBD1 on 7 matching bases. The length of the CDR3 is 14 residues. The V gene lost 3 bases and the J gene lost 7 bases, with 17 bases spanning the gap. Per the germline V gene, CDR1 is SGHRS and CDR2 is YFSETQ.

The chain is built from TRBV9 and TRBJ1-3; D remains ambiguous. Germline V gene data show CDR1 as SGDLS and CDR2 as YYNGEE. With 6 bases removed from V and 0 bases from J, the gap between germline ends came to 10 bases. This CDR3 contains 14 residues. The CDR3 spells CASKEGSSGNTIYF. In DNA, the CDR3 is TGTGCCAGCAAAGAGGGTTCCTCTGGAAACACCATATATTTT.

This clonotype was recorded a few times. V gene TRBV7-9 combines with J gene TRBJ1-1; D is unresolved. CDR1 is SEHNR and CDR2 is FQNEAQ in the germline V gene (reference sequence). The CDR3 runs 13 residues. The V and J ends lost 2 bases and 7 bases respectively, with 11 bases between them. CDR3 sequence: CASSLSPVGEAFF. Here the CDR3 DNA reads TGTGCCAGCAGCTTATCTCCAGTAGGTGAAGCTTTCTTT.

This clonotype showed up just a few times. This chain joins TRBV25-1 and TRBJ2-1, with 7 bases fitting TRBD2. The CDR3 is made up of 16 amino acids. V lost 0 bases and J lost 5; bases outside the gene matches: 7. Germline assignment: CDR1 MGHDK and CDR2 SYGVNS. CDR3 sequence: CASSEYTGLADNEQFF. CDR3 in DNA: TGTGCCAGCAGTGAATATACCGGGCTAGCGGACAATGAGCAGTTCTTC.

Note on this clonotype: The junction departs from the called germline gene at one end, perhaps through a read error. The rearrangement uses TRBV4-1 and TRBJ1-5; no reliable D call. There are 18 residues in the CDR3. Looked up from germline, CDR1 is MGHRA and CDR2 is YSYEKL. The DNA of the CDR3 is TGCGCCAGCAGCGAAGACCGTGTCCCACTCCGAGGCAATCAGCCCCAGCATTTT. Protein product: CASSEDRVPLRGNQPQHF.

The V and J genes are TRBV20-1 and TRBJ2-1; 7 bases line up with TRBD2. The CDR3 consists of 15 residues. Germline lookup yields CDR1 DFQATT and CDR2 SNEGSKA (reference sequence). V lost 0 bases and J lost 5; bases outside the gene matches: 7. Here the CDR3 DNA reads TGCAGTGCTAGAGATATAGGACTAGACCACAATGAGCAGTTCTTC. Protein product: CSARDIGLDHNEQFF.

The chain links TRBV20-1 to TRBJ2-3, with 10 bases that match TRBD2. From germline, CDR1 is DFQATT and CDR2 SNEGSKA (reference sequence). V lost 8 bases and J lost 2; bases outside the gene matches: 4. This CDR3 spans 13 amino acids. This CDR3 reads CSLTSGPTDTQYF. The CDR3 coding sequence is TGCAGTTTGACTAGCGGGCCCACAGATACGCAGTATTTT.

In its sample, this clonotype was seen a few times. This sequence joins TRBV5-4 and TRBJ2-1; perhaps D is TRBD1 or TRBD2 (6 bases each). The length of the CDR3 is 15 residues. Germline V gene lookup returns CDR1 SGHNT and CDR2 YYREEE (reference sequence). V dropped 4 bases and J dropped 5 bases, with 16 bases sitting between them. In DNA form, the CDR3 reads TGTGCCAGCAGCAACGTCGGGGGCAGCGACAATGAGCAGTTCTTC. Translating gives CASSNVGGSDNEQFF.

The chain has TRBV29-1 and TRBJ1-1; the match to TRBD1 covers 12 bases. Unmatched junction bases numbered 8, after V lost 7 bases and J lost 2 bases. CDR3 length: 15 residues. The germline V gene has CDR1 SQVTM and CDR2 ANQGSEA. The CDR3 DNA is TGCAGCGGCCGGGACAGGGGGCTAGCAAACACTGAAGCTTTCTTT. Its translation is CSGRDRGLANTEAFF.

The V call is TRBV6-2 or TRBV6-3, the J call TRBJ1-1; D perhaps matches TRBD1 (6 bases). V lost 8 bases and J lost 7, with 20 bases in between. CDR1 is MNHEY and CDR2 is SVGEGT in the germline V gene. The CDR3 runs 14 residues. The CDR3 DNA is TGTGCCAGCGCCTCAGGGGCAGCCATTTATGAAGCTTTCTTT. Translated: CASASGAAIYEAFF.

The chain is built from TRBV7-6 and TRBJ2-7; 10 nucleotides line up with TRBD2. The V gene's germline CDR1 is SGHVS and CDR2 FNYEAQ. The CDR3 has 17 residues. The V and J ends lost 5 bases and 1 base, in that order; junction bases with no gene match: 11. CDR3 protein: CASSPQSGRAVSYEQYF. The CDR3 bases are TGTGCCAGCAGCCCCCAAAGCGGGAGGGCCGTATCCTACGAGCAGTACTTC.

The genes are TRBV12-3 or TRBV12-4 and TRBJ1-5; D gene uncertain. This CDR3 comprises 16 residues. V gave up 6 bases and J gave up 2 bases, with 17 bases separating them. CDR3 region: CASRAFGLGGNQPQHF. The CDR3 bases are TGTGCCAGCAGAGCCTTCGGCCTCGGGGGCAATCAGCCCCAGCATTTT.

The chain combines TRBV5-5 with TRBJ2-1, with TRBD1 as a possible D gene (5 bases). V was trimmed by 0 bases and J by 8 bases, leaving 15 bases between them. Germline V gives CDR1 SGHKS, CDR2 YYEKEE (reference sequence). This CDR3 is built from 15 residues. CDR3: CASSLEMGRAHEQFF. The CDR3, as DNA: TGTGCCAGCAGCTTGGAGATGGGCAGGGCGCATGAGCAGTTCTTC.

This clonotype was counted a few times. The rearrangement joins TRBV11-1 to TRBJ2-7; no firm D call. The CDR3 covers 15 residues. Germline V gene lookup returns CDR1 SGHAT and CDR2 FQDESV (reference sequence). Trimming shortened V by 3 bases and J by 3 bases, and 15 bases separated the two germline ends. CDR3 sequence reads: CASSFHLSAVYEQYF. DNA for the CDR3: TGTGCCAGCAGCTTTCACTTGAGTGCAGTCTACGAGCAGTACTTC.

CDR3 sequence (DNA): TGTGCCACCAGCGTAAAACAGGGGGCATCTAACTATGGCTACACCTTC. The encoded protein is CATSVKQGASNYGYTF. The chain uses TRBV15 and TRBJ1-2; 9 bases agree with TRBD1. CDR3 size: 16 residues. Germline V gives CDR1 LNHNV, CDR2 YYDKDF (reference sequence). The V gene end was trimmed by 5 bases and the J gene end by 0 bases; junction bases not matched to a gene: 7. Filled out from reference TRBV15 and TRBJ1-2, the complete variable domain reads DAMVIQNPRYQVTQFGKPVTLSCSQTLNHNVMYWYQQKSSQAPKLLFHYYDKDFNNEADTPDNFQSRRPNTSFCFLDIRSPGLGDTAMYLCATSVKQGASNYGYTFGSGTRLTVV.